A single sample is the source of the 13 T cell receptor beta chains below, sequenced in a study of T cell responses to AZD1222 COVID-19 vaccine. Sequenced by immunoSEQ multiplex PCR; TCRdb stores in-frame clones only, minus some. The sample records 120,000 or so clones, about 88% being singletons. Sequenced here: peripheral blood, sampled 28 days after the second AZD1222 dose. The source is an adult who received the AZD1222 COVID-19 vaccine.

The CDR3 DNA reads as TGTGCCAGCAGCTTGGGTCAGGGGGCTAGTTCACCCCTCCACTTT. Translating it yields CASSLGQGASSPLHF. The chain employs TRBV5-6 and TRBJ1-6; 8 positions match TRBD1. The CDR3 covers 15 residues. The V gene end was trimmed by 0 bases and the J gene end by 9 bases; junction bases not matched to a gene: 5. The V gene's germline CDR1 is SGHDT and CDR2 YYEEEE. The full variable domain, rest sourced from reference TRBV5-6 and TRBJ1-6, is DAGVTQSPTHLIKTRGQQVTLRCSPKSGHDTVSWYQQALGQGPQFIFQYYEEEERQRGNFPDRFSGHQFPNYSSELNVNALLLGDSALYLCASSLGQGASSPLHFGNGTRLTVT.

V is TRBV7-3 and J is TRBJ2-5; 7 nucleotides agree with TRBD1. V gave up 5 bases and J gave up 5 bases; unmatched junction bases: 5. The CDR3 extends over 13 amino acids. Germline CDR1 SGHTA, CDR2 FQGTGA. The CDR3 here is CASSRDRGETQYF. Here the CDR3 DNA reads TGTGCCAGCAGCAGGGACAGAGGGGAGACCCAGTACTTC.

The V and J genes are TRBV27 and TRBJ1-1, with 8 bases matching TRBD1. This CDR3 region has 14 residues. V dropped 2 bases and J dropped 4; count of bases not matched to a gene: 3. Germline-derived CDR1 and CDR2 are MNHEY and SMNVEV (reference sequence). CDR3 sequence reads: CASSLQGAATEAFF. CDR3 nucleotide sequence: TGTGCCAGCAGTTTACAGGGGGCGGCCACTGAAGCTTTCTTT.

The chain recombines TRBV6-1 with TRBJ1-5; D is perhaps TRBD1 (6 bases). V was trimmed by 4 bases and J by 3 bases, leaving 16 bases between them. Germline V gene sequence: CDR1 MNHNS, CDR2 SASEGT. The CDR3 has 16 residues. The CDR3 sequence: CASSGGTGNTNQPQHF. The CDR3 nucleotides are TGTGCCAGCAGTGGGGGAACAGGGAATACCAATCAGCCCCAGCATTTT.

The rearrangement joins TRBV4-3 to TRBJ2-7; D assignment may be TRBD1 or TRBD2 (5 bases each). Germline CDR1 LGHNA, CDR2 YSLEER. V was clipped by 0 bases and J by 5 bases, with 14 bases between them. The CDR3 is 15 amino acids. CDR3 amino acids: CASSQDARGWDEQYF. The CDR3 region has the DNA TGCGCCAGCAGCCAAGACGCGAGGGGTTGGGACGAGCAGTACTTC.

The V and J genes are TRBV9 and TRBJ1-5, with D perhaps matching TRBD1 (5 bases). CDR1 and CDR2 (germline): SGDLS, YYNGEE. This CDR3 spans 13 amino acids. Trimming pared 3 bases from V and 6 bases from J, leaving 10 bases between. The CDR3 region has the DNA TGTGCCAGCAGCGAAGGGGTGGGTCAGCCCCAGCATTTT. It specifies CASSEGVGQPQHF.

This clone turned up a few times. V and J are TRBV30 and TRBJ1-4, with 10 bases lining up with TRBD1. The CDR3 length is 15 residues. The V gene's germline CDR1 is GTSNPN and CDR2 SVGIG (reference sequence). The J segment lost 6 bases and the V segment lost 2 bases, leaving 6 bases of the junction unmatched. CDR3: CAWSLRGTGDEKLFF. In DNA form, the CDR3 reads TGTGCCTGGAGTCTTCGGGGGACAGGGGATGAAAAACTGTTTTTT.

In DNA, the CDR3 is TGTGCCAGCAGCCCGGACAGGCTGAACACCGGGGAGCTGTTTTTT. Its protein product is CASSPDRLNTGELFF. V usage is TRBV3-1 (or the pseudogene TRBV3-2) and J usage is TRBJ2-2; 7 bases are a match to TRBD1. The CDR3 spans 15 residues. Germline V CDR1 and CDR2: LGHDT, YNNKEL (reference sequence). Trimming cost V 4 bases and J 1 base; bases outside gene matches: 3.

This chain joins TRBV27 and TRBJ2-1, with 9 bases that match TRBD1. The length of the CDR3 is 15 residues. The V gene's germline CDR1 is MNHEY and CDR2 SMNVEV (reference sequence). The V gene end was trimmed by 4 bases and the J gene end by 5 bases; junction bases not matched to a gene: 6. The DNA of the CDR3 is TGTGCCAGCAGTTCCCCCGGGACAGGGAACAATGAGCAGTTCTTC. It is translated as CASSSPGTGNNEQFF.

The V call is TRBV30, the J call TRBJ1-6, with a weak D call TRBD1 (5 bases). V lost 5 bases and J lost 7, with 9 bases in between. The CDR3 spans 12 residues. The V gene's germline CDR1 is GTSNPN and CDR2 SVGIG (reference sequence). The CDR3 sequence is CAWGTANSPLHF. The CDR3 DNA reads TGTGCCTGGGGGACCGCGAATTCACCCCTCCACTTT.

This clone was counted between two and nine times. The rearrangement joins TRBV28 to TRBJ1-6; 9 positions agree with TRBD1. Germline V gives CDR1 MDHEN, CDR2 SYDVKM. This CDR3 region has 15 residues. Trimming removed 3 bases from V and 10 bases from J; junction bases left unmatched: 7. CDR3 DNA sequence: TGTGCCAGCAGTTTCCGGGACAGGGCGGGATCACCCCTCCACTTT. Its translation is CASSFRDRAGSPLHF.

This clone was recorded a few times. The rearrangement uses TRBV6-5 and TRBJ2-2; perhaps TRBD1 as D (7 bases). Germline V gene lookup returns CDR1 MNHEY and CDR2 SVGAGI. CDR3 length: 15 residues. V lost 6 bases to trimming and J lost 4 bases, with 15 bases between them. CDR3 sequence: CASRSGGSGTGELFF. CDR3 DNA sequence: TGTGCCAGCAGATCAGGGGGGTCAGGCACCGGGGAGCTGTTTTTT.

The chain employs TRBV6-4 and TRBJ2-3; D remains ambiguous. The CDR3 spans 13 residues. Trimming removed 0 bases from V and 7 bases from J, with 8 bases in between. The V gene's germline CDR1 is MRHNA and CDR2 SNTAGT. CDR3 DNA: TGTGCCAGCAGTGACTCAGGCGAAAATACGCAGTATTTT. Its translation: CASSDSGENTQYF.